This TCR beta chain was sequenced for a study of blood T cell repertoires in COVID-19. Assay used: immunoSEQ multiplex PCR; TCRdb lists only in-frame clones, some missing. The sample has about 300,000 clones, 85% to 90% seen once. Per germline, CDR1 SGHNT and CDR2 YYREEE (reference sequence). The ends lost 5 bases at V and 4 bases at J; junction bases unmatched: 5. There are 14 residues in the CDR3. Sample: peripheral blood. The receptor's source is a woman in her twenties or thirties with COVID-19, enrolled during active disease. The genes are TRBV5-4 and TRBJ1-1, with 10 positions matching TRBD1. The CDR3 sequence is CASRRDRGPTEAFF. CDR3 bases: TGTGCCAGCAGACGGGACAGGGGTCCCACTGAAGCTTTCTTT.